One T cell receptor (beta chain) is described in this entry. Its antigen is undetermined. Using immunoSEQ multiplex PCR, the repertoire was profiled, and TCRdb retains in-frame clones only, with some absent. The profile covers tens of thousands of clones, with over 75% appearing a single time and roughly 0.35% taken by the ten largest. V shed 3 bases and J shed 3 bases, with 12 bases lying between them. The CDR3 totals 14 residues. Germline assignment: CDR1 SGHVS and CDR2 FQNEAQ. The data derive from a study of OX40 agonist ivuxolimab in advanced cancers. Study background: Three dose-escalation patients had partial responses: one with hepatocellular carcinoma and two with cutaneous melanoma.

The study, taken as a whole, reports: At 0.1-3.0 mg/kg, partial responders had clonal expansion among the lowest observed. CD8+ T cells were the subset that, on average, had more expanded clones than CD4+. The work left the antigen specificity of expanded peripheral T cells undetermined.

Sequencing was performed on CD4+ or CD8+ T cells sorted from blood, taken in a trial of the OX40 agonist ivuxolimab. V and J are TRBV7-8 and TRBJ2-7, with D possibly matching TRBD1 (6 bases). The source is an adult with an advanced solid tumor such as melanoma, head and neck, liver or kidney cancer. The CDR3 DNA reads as TGTGCCAGCAGCTTGGAGAGGGGGTACTACGAGCAGTACTTC. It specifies CASSLERGYYEQYF.